Sequencing of this T cell receptor (beta chain) was carried out in a study of T-cell memory formation after mild COVID-19. Study findings and constraints: Most CD4+ clones that shrank were in CM and EM, while CD8+ ones turned up in EMRA. Clones that shrank (day 15 to 85) were balanced CD4/CD8, whereas later expanders leaned CD4+.

MiXCR, run by TCRdb on the 5' RACE reads, gives a single entry per CDR3 protein. The table has around 530,000 distinct CDR3 sequences, less than 25% seen once. V lost 4 bases, J lost 9 bases, and 13 bases stayed unmatched. Germline V CDR1 and CDR2: SGHRS, YFSETQ. This CDR3 is 15 amino acids long. Points on this clonotype: As yet, its antigen is unknown.

The sequencing input was PBMCs or a T cell subset sorted from them (not recorded which). V usage is TRBV5-1 and J usage is TRBJ1-2, with 9 bases identical to TRBD1. This TCR came from an adult woman who had mild COVID-19 (a few samples of this study predate the infection). Cell type and time point are not known. The CDR3 sequence: CASSSSPGQGERYTF. The CDR3 DNA reads as TGCGCCAGCAGCAGTTCTCCGGGACAGGGTGAACGCTACACCTTC.